This T cell receptor beta chain was observed in a study of T cell clusters in autoimmune cytopenias. Study background: Per sample, median TRB depth was about 51,000 reads, yielding a median roughly 2,000 distinct clonotypes.

Approximately 40,000 genome equivalents of blood DNA were amplified for TRB. TRB was amplified by touch-down multiplex PCR, primer pools A and B combined. From the multiplex PCR reads, TCRdb lists one entry per CDR3 protein and no DNA. In total, the table holds 3,500 or so distinct CDR3 sequences. Findings of the study overall: TRB repertoire shifts in secondary cytopenia and chronic lymphocytic leukemia mostly reflected lymphoma, not autoimmunity. Clustering suggested that physiological T cell clusters were missing in primary autoimmune cytopenia patients. The cluster-lack signature was not seen for secondary cytopenia versus chronic lymphocytic leukemia.

The CDR3 runs 16 residues. Germline CDR1 is SQVTM and CDR2 is ANQGSEA. This clonotype is classed as medium-sized (0.01 to 0.1%) by frequency. Its antigen is not identified. The sample comprised peripheral blood. This sequence originates from a human donor with an autoimmune cytopenia, with autoimmune hepatitis or in good health (not recorded which). V and J are TRBV29-1 and TRBJ1-2. CDR3: CSVDYKNPSQYGGYTF.